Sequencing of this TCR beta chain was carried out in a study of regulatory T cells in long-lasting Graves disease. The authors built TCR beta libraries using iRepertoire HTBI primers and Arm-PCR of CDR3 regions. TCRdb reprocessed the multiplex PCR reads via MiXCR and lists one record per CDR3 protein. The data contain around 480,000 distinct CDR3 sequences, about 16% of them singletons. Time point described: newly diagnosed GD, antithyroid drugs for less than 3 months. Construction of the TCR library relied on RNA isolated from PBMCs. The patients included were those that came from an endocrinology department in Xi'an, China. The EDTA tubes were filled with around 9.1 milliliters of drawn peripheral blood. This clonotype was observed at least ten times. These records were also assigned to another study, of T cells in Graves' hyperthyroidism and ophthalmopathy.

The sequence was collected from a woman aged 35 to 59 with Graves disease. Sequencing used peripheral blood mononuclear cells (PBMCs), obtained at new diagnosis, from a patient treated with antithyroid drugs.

The CDR3 loop reads CASSKTISGTDTQYF. In DNA form, the CDR3 reads TGTGCCAGCAGCAAAACCATTAGCGGCACAGATACGCAGTATTTT. The rearrangement links TRBV7-9 to TRBJ2-3; possible D gene TRBD2, 5 bases. V was pared by 5 bases and J by 1 base, with 13 bases between. The CDR3 has 15 residues. Germline-derived CDR1 and CDR2 are SEHNR and FQNEAQ (reference sequence).